One and the same sample provided the 7 T cell receptor beta chains below, sequenced in a study of blood T cells in healthy people across ages. Together with a sample-barcoded 5' primer, a J-beta primer mix was included in a second PCR lasting about 7 to 12 cycles. TCRdb independently ran MiXCR on the 5' RACE reads; one entry per CDR3 protein. The sample carries around 780,000 distinct CDR3 sequences, more than 55% recorded once. Sequencing was done on a sample of blood. Receptors originate from a man between 40 and 49 years old in good health.

V is TRBV20-1 and J is TRBJ2-3; TRBD2 aligns across 9 bases. The CDR3 spans 16 residues. V was pared by 3 bases and J by 2 bases, with 9 bases of the junction left unmatched. CDR1 and CDR2 (germline): DFQATT, SNEGSKA (reference sequence). The CDR3 nucleotides read TGCAGTGCTAGGATTTGGGCGGGGGGGTCCACAGATACGCAGTATTTT. This translates into CSARIWAGGSTDTQYF.

This clonotype was found a few times. The chain recombines TRBV7-2 with TRBJ1-1; perhaps TRBD1 as D (6 bases). The V gene's germline CDR1 is SGHTA and CDR2 FQGNSA. This CDR3 comprises 14 residues. Trimming took off 3 bases at V and 4 bases at J, with 12 bases between the two ends. The DNA of the CDR3 is TGTGCCAGCAGCTTGGTGACAGGAGGCACTGAAGCTTTCTTT. It is translated as CASSLVTGGTEAFF.

The chain carries TRBV7-2 and TRBJ2-1, with 9 bases that match TRBD1. The better agreement between TRBJ2-7 and the DNA end casts doubt on the J call. The CDR3 length is 16 residues. The germline gives CDR1 SGHTA, CDR2 FQGNSA. This CDR3 is CASSAVGTGPYNEQYF. In DNA form, the CDR3 reads TGTGCCAGCAGCGCCGTGGGGACAGGGCCTTACAATGAGCAGTACTTC.

This clonotype has just a few counts. V and J are TRBV29-1 and TRBJ2-1, with D unclear. V gave up 6 bases and J gave up 8 bases, with 11 bases separating them. Germline V gene data show CDR1 as SQVTM and CDR2 as ANQGSEA. The CDR3 is made up of 11 amino acids. The CDR3 DNA sequence: TGCAGCGTCGATGACCCATATGAGCAGTTCTTC. The encoded protein is CSVDDPYEQFF.

Comment on this clonotype: The junction and the germline gene differ at one end; a read error may be behind it. CDR3 sequence reads: CASSPSWPGTSSEQYF. CDR3 in DNA: TGTGCCAGCAGCCCTTCATGGCCAGGTACATCCTCCGAGCAGTACTTC. The chain uses TRBV27 and TRBJ2-5; unclear D gene. The end of the DNA is better explained by TRBJ2-7, so the J call may be wrong. Per the germline V gene, CDR1 is MNHEY and CDR2 is SMNVEV (reference sequence). This CDR3 region has 16 residues.

The chain uses TRBV7-2 and TRBJ2-7; a possible D gene is TRBD2 (5 bases). Looked up from germline, CDR1 is SGHTA and CDR2 is FQGNSA. The length of the CDR3 is 14 residues. Deletions cut 9 bases from V and 2 bases from J, with 17 bases between. The chain's CDR3 is CASLEGGLPYEQYF. Here the CDR3 DNA reads TGTGCCAGTCTAGAGGGCGGGTTACCCTACGAGCAGTACTTC.

This chain links TRBV5-1 with TRBJ2-1, with TRBD2 matching 8 bases. The CDR3 totals 13 residues. Germline V gene sequence: CDR1 SGHRS, CDR2 YFSETQ. V lost 3 bases, J lost 9 bases, and 5 bases stayed unmatched. The CDR3 spells CASSSGGGSEQFF. The CDR3, as DNA: TGCGCCAGCAGCTCGGGAGGGGGGAGTGAGCAGTTCTTC.